This T cell receptor beta chain appears in the sequencing data of a study of identical twins (TCRdb year 2016). Study-level background: TCR alpha and beta repertoires from monozygotic twins, unrelated adults of various ages and cord blood were deep-sequenced to test whether fetal clonotypes persist. Replicate twin experiments were performed at different times using different library preparation protocols to rule out contamination.

A remark on this clonotype: Its antigen has not been determined. No much larger clone is present one base from it, and per-base qualities are unavailable.

Only healthy Caucasian donors were included. Three pairs of female monozygotic twins, all aged 18 to 29 years, were included in the twin cohort. Positive isolation kits from Invitrogen were used to isolate CD4+ and CD8+ T cell populations. Broader findings and caveats from the paper: Conclusions relied on cross-sectional statistical analysis, since the same donors could not be followed over many years. Fewer insertions were carried by abundant cord blood beta clonotypes, a similar but weaker trend appeared in young adult naive repertoires, and no such trend appeared in memory repertoires. Compared with coincidental sharing between unrelated individuals, out-of-frame TCR alpha sequences shared between twins showed an excess of sequences with low generation probability. Excess twin sharing in beta out-of-frame sequences was weaker because fewer shared sequences lowered the signal-to-noise ratio. Zero-insertion analyses could be partly confounded by invariant T cells such as MAIT and iNKT, though diverse VJ usage argued against such confounding for most clonotypes. Out-of-frame TCR alpha sharing in monozygotic twins was systematically underestimated by recombination models, whereas sharing between unrelated individuals was in agreement with the recombination models.

Library generation was performed with 5' RACE. The sample was run on an Illumina HiSeq 2000. A universal primer binding site was introduced by template switching, and a unique molecular identifier was present in the final cDNA, enabling accurate counting of TCR cDNA molecules. First-strand cDNA for TCR alpha and beta chains was synthesized from specific primers in the conserved constant-segment region. To control for contamination, each cDNA library was double barcoded with a SMART-Mk sample barcode plus Illumina barcodes. TruSeq adapter sequences along with Illumina sample barcodes were introduced in two successive PCR steps. The TCR alpha and beta cDNA libraries were sequenced on the Illumina HiSeq platform using custom primers. The authors' analysis ran thus. Raw reads were processed with MiGEC to extract unique molecular identifiers, and MiXCR was used to determine CDR3 positions. For each individual, recombination models were inferred using an EM algorithm with the repgenHMM and IGoR tools. Shared clonotype analysis was performed with the tcR package in R, normalizing sharing by the product of cloneset sizes. Out-of-frame nonproductive sequences were analyzed to study raw recombination free of thymic and clonal selection effects. TCRdb itself trimmed the public reads at Q25 with fastp, ran MiXCR and retained productive beta chains. Each CDR3 protein gets just one entry, which takes the most common genes and DNA from the rows behind it. TCRdb, rather than the study authors, made the V and J calls. The sample profile shows 470,000 or so distinct CDR3 sequences; roughly 24% of them were found once. The ten largest clonotypes hold 2.9% of the sample.

Unmatched junction bases come to 10, with V trimmed by 7 bases and J by 3 bases. Looking up the germline V gene yields CDR1 SGHRS and CDR2 YFSETQ. The CDR3 measures 15 amino acids from cysteine to phenylalanine. CDR3 DNA only is kept here, 45 bases in frame from base 1. This same sample was also part of a study on T cells expressing NK-cell markers. Per that second paper: TCR beta-chain repertoires were profiled in sorted CD3+CD56+NKG2C+, CD3+CD56+NKG2C- and CD3+CD56-NKG2C+ T-cell subsets from roughly eight donors. Seven of the eight sequenced donors were HCMV-seropositive and one was HCMV-seronegative. In several experiments an anti-gammadeltaTCR antibody was added to restrict sorting to alphabetaTCR-expressing T cells. In a handful of donors, the dominant CD3+CD56+NKG2C+ clonotypes were among the top 10 CD8+ clonotypes and accounted for about 1.0-7.5% of CD8+ T cells. Those dominant clonotypes were again the most abundant among CD3+CD56-NKG2C+ cells in a few donors, at about 28.3-60.1%. It remained unclear whether the expanded NKG2C-expressing T cell clones were specific for HCMV antigens. Randomly selected healthy volunteers, three men and five women, were used as the eight sequenced donors. To determine HCMV serostatus, a commercial ELISA kit was used to detect HCMV-specific IgG in serum. MIGEC was used to demultiplex reads and group the reads by UMI, and MiTCR was used to assemble and quantify clonotypes. Only TCR cDNA sequences supported by at least two reads were kept to exclude erroneous sequences. The tcR package was used for downstream repertoire analysis, and clonotypes were matched between fractions using CDR3 nucleotide sequence together with V segment. VDJmatch was used to annotate antigen specificity against VDJdb, with one amino acid substitution allowed in CDR3.

The TCR was taken from a woman aged 18-30 years in good health. This chain is built from TRBV5-1 and TRBJ2-3; 8 junctional bases match TRBD1. Sequencing was carried out using CD4+ T cells sorted from blood. The bases are TGCGCCAGCGGGAAGGGTGACAGGGGAACAGATACGCAGTATTTT. This is translated as CASGKGDRGTDTQYF.